Below, 24 T cell receptor beta chains from the same sample are listed, as sequenced in a study of T-cell memory formation after mild COVID-19. TCRdb called the 5' RACE reads again in MiXCR, with one record for every CDR3 protein. The table has roughly 400,000 distinct CDR3 sequences, about 16% seen once. The sample consisted of PBMCs or a T cell subset sorted from them (not recorded which). The receptors stem from a man younger than 35 who had mild COVID-19 (a few samples of this study predate the infection). Cell type and time point are not known.

The chain links TRBV5-1 to TRBJ1-1; TRBD1 matches at 11 bases. The CDR3 is 16 amino acids. With V trimmed by 0 bases and J by 11 bases, 12 bases remained unmatched. Germline assignment: CDR1 SGHRS and CDR2 YFSETQ. CDR3 loop: CASSLEGQGASSPAFF. Here the CDR3 DNA reads TGCGCCAGCAGCTTGGAAGGACAGGGGGCTAGTAGTCCGGCTTTCTTT.

This clonotype occurred a few times. The chain recombines TRBV6-5 with TRBJ2-3; no clear D. This CDR3 comprises 15 residues. Trimming shortened V by 2 bases and J by 0 bases, and 9 bases separated the two germline ends. Germline V gene lookup returns CDR1 MNHEY and CDR2 SVGAGI. This CDR3 is CASSYGRPSTDTQYF. In DNA, the CDR3 is TGTGCCAGCAGTTACGGGCGACCCAGCACAGATACGCAGTATTTT.

This clonotype was counted only a few times. The rearrangement uses TRBV7-3 and TRBJ2-7; 7 bases fit TRBD2. After removal of 5 bases from V and 4 bases from J, the junction contained 8 bases not matched to a gene. The CDR3 runs 14 residues. Germline V lookup: CDR1 SGHTA, CDR2 FQGTGA. CDR3: CASSRPGGRYEQYV. DNA of the CDR3: TGTGCCAGCAGCCGCCCGGGGGGTCGGTACGAGCAGTACGTC.

This clonotype was seen only a few times. V usage is TRBV6-5 and J usage is TRBJ1-4, with 9 nucleotides matching TRBD1. This CDR3 is 15 amino acids long. V shed 6 bases, J shed 8 bases, and the junction held 10 bases outside the gene matches. Germline V gene lookup returns CDR1 MNHEY and CDR2 SVGAGI. The chain's CDR3 is CASSKLDRGLEKLFF. The CDR3 nucleotides are TGTGCCAGCAGCAAACTGGACAGGGGTTTAGAAAAACTGTTTTTT.

This clonotype has only a few counts. J is TRBJ2-2 and V is TRBV7-2, with TRBD1 as a possible D gene (5 bases). This CDR3 has 15 amino acids. Germline assignment: CDR1 SGHTA and CDR2 FQGNSA. Trimming stripped 5 bases from V and 6 bases from J, with 16 bases between. The CDR3 DNA is TGTGCCAGCAGCGCCCGACTGGGGCTAGCCGGGGAGCTGTTTTTT. Its translation is CASSARLGLAGELFF.

This clonotype was seen ten or more times. The chain's CDR3 is CASSLGRSETQYF. CDR3 sequence (DNA): TGTGCCAGCAGCTTAGGTCGTTCCGAGACCCAGTACTTC. The J gene is TRBJ2-5, the V gene TRBV11-2; D is undetermined. Germline CDR1 reads SGHAT; CDR2 reads FQNNGV. The CDR3 runs 13 residues. With 1 base removed from V and 5 bases from J, the gap between germline ends came to 8 bases.

This clonotype was recorded many times. The V gene is TRBV5-1, the J gene TRBJ2-7, with D hard to call. This CDR3 spans 12 amino acids. The germline CDR1 and CDR2 sequences are SGHRS and YFSETQ. V lost 0 bases to trimming and J lost 3 bases, with 4 bases between them. The CDR3 loop is CASSLGLYEQYF. Written as DNA, the CDR3 is TGCGCCAGCAGCTTGGGACTCTACGAGCAGTACTTC. Drawing the rest from reference TRBV5-1 and TRBJ2-7, the complete variable domain is KAGVTQTPRYLIKTRGQQVTLSCSPISGHRSVSWYQQTPGQGLQFLFEYFSETQRNKGNFPGRFSGRQFSNSRSEMNVSTLELGDSALYLCASSLGLYEQYFGPGTRLTVT.

The chain employs TRBV5-1 and TRBJ2-1; 14 nucleotides agree with TRBD2. V dropped 1 base and J dropped 7; count of bases not matched to a gene: 4. This CDR3 region has 16 residues. CDR1 and CDR2 from the germline V gene are SGHRS and YFSETQ. The CDR3, as DNA: TGCGCCAGCAGCTTGCCGGGACTAGCGGGGGTAAATGAGCAGTTCTTC. This codes for CASSLPGLAGVNEQFF.

V and J are TRBV11-2 and TRBJ2-1, with a possible D match to TRBD2 (5 bases). There are 13 residues in the CDR3. V was shortened by 3 bases and J by 7 bases, with 10 bases between the two germline ends. Germline CDR1 is SGHAT and CDR2 is FQNNGV. CDR3 in amino acids: CASSFTSQNEQFF. CDR3 coding DNA: TGTGCCAGCAGCTTTACTAGTCAGAATGAGCAGTTCTTC. Combining the CDR3 with reference TRBV11-2 and TRBJ2-1 gives the whole variable domain EAGVAQSPRYKIIEKRQSVAFWCNPISGHATLYWYQQILGQGPKLLIQFQNNGVVDDSQLPKDRFSAERLKGVDSTLKIQPAKLEDSAVYLCASSFTSQNEQFFGPGTRLTVL.

The genes are TRBV3-1 and TRBJ2-5; D is possibly TRBD1 (6 bases). The ends were cut back, 3 bases at V and 5 bases at J, with 13 bases in the middle. This CDR3 contains 14 residues. Germline V gives CDR1 LGHDT, CDR2 YNNKEL (reference sequence). As DNA, the CDR3 is TGTGCCAGCAGCCACAGGGGTGGTGGGGAGACCCAGTACTTC. Translation gives CASSHRGGGETQYF.

This clonotype was detected only a few times. The rearrangement joins TRBV5-6 to TRBJ2-7; possibly TRBD1 for D (5 bases). Trimming removed 4 bases at V and 3 bases at J, with 11 bases between. There are 13 residues in the CDR3. CDR1 and CDR2 (germline): SGHDT, YYEEEE. CDR3 coding DNA: TGTGCCAGCAGCACGGACAACTACTACGAGCAGTACGTC. Protein: CASSTDNYYEQYV.

Written as DNA, the CDR3 is TGTGCCAGCAGTGTACTAGCGGGGTCAGGTCGCGAGCAGTACGTC. Translated: CASSVLAGSGREQYV. V usage is TRBV6-1 and J usage is TRBJ2-7; 10 nucleotides match TRBD2. The CDR3 contains 15 residues. With 4 bases clipped from V and 6 bases from J, the junction kept 9 bases outside the gene matches. The germline CDR1 and CDR2 sequences are MNHNS and SASEGT.

The chain joins TRBV12-3 or TRBV12-4 to TRBJ1-1; the match to TRBD1 covers 7 bases. CDR3 length: 13 residues. With V trimmed by 6 bases and J by 6 bases, 7 bases remained unmatched. The CDR3 sequence: CASRLQGLAEAFF. The CDR3 DNA reads TGTGCCAGCAGGTTACAGGGGTTGGCTGAAGCTTTCTTT.

There are a few counts of this clonotype. The chain carries TRBV7-3 and TRBJ2-1; tentatively, D is TRBD1 or TRBD2 (6 bases each). Germline assignment: CDR1 SGHTA and CDR2 FQGTGA. The CDR3 contains 19 residues. V gave up 0 bases and J gave up 0 bases, with 18 bases separating them. CDR3 DNA: TGTGCCAGCAGCTTAACCGGGGGCGGAGGTTCGAGCTCCTACAATGAGCAGTTCTTC. Encoded protein: CASSLTGGGGSSSYNEQFF.

Only a few counts were recorded for this clonotype. This chain links TRBV7-2 with TRBJ1-2; D gene uncertain. The length of the CDR3 is 12 residues. V was shortened by 5 bases and J by 5 bases, with 9 bases between the two germline ends. The V gene's germline CDR1 is SGHTA and CDR2 FQGNSA. CDR3 amino acids: CASSKAGYGYTF. The CDR3 DNA reads TGTGCCAGCAGCAAGGCGGGATATGGCTACACCTTC.

This clonotype was observed a handful of times. This could be a read error, since a much larger clone is one nucleotide away. The J gene is TRBJ1-5, the V gene TRBV4-3; D may be TRBD1 (5 bases). CDR3 length: 15 amino acids. Germline V gene sequence: CDR1 LGHNA, CDR2 YSLEER. Trimming pared 0 bases from V and 2 bases from J, leaving 8 bases between. The CDR3 DNA reads as TGCGCCAGCAGCCAAGACTGGGGGGGCAATCAGCCCCAGCATTTT. Its translation: CASSQDWGGNQPQHF.

This clonotype was seen many times. The rearrangement joins TRBV28 to TRBJ2-2; D tentatively fits TRBD1 or TRBD2 (5 bases each). V was pared by 7 bases and J by 0 bases, with 12 bases between. The CDR3 is made up of 15 amino acids. CDR1 MDHEN and CDR2 SYDVKM come from the germline V gene. The CDR3 bases are TGTGCCAGCATTCCCGGGACGGCGAACACCGGGGAGCTGTTTTTT. This codes for CASIPGTANTGELFF.

The chain has TRBV12-3 or TRBV12-4 and TRBJ2-1; either TRBD1 or TRBD2 may fit D (5 bases each). There are 16 residues in the CDR3. V was pared by 3 bases and J by 7 bases, with 19 bases between. The CDR3 DNA sequence: TGTGCCAGCAGTTTCCCAGCGGACAAACCGAGGAATGAGCAGTTCTTC. This encodes CASSFPADKPRNEQFF.

This clonotype was detected only a few times. This chain joins TRBV20-1 and TRBJ2-7; D remains ambiguous. The V end lost 3 bases, the J end lost 5 bases, and 8 bases lay between the germline ends. Germline V gene data show CDR1 as DFQATT and CDR2 as SNEGSKA (reference sequence). This CDR3 contains 11 residues. As DNA, the CDR3 is TGCAGTGCTAGGACGGCGCACGAGCAGTACTTC. Amino acids: CSARTAHEQYF.

The chain is built from TRBV28 and TRBJ2-5; D not certain. The CDR3 covers 14 residues. V was cut by 3 bases and J by 5 bases, with 13 bases left in between. CDR1 and CDR2 from the germline V gene are MDHEN and SYDVKM. DNA of the CDR3: TGTGCCAGCAGTTTTTCTTGGGCTCCGGAGACCCAGTACTTC. It encodes CASSFSWAPETQYF.

The chain couples TRBV9 to TRBJ2-1; D not certain. Trimming pared 7 bases from V and 10 bases from J, leaving 3 bases between. Germline CDR1 is SGDLS and CDR2 is YYNGEE. The CDR3 is 8 amino acids. CDR3 sequence reads: CASGEQFF. The CDR3 DNA reads as TGTGCCAGCGGAGAGCAGTTCTTC.

J is TRBJ2-2 and V is TRBV6-1; D may be TRBD1 or TRBD2 (5 bases each). Trimming stripped 7 bases from V and 5 bases from J, with 8 bases between. CDR1 and CDR2 from the germline V gene are MNHNS and SASEGT. The length of the CDR3 is 12 residues. The CDR3 bases are TGTGCCAGCATAGGGGAGACCGGGGAGCTGTTTTTT. Its protein product is CASIGETGELFF.

With respect to this clonotype: The junction shows a germline mismatch at one end, possibly a read error. The rearrangement links TRBV20-1 to TRBJ1-2; D ambiguous. Germline CDR1 reads DFQATT; CDR2 reads SNEGSKA (reference sequence). The CDR3 extends over 8 amino acids. This CDR3 reads CSASPALF. The DNA of the CDR3 is TGCAGTGCTAGTCCCGCCCTCTTC.

The V and J genes are TRBV4-2 and TRBJ2-5; possible D gene TRBD1, 6 bases. Germline-derived CDR1 and CDR2 are LGHNA and YNFKEQ. CDR3 length: 15 amino acids. The ends were cut back, 4 bases at V and 1 base at J, with 13 bases in the middle. The CDR3 protein is CASSRVQGTQETQYF. Written as DNA, the CDR3 is TGTGCCAGCAGCCGTGTCCAGGGGACCCAAGAGACCCAGTACTTC.